The entry below describes one T cell receptor (beta chain). Its antigen is as yet unknown. The junction differs from germline at one of its ends, possibly a read error. The entry originates in a study of cytomegalovirus exposure and HLA in healthy donors. PCR primers comprised 60 Vbeta and 13 Jbeta primers. Clones were sequenced by immunoSEQ multiplex PCR, and TCRdb holds only the in-frame ones, with some missing. The sample has around 55,000 clones; more than 75% are singletons. The study, taken as a whole, reports: What a later analysis reportedly showed was that an Asian-associated ancestry cluster had fewer N-insertions than the roughly 700-donor mean. It was 150 to 200 TCR beta chains that were listed as cytomegalovirus-associated.

Germline assignment: CDR1 MNHNS and CDR2 SASEGT. CDR3 length: 11 amino acids. The chain is built from TRBV6-1 and TRBJ2-2; D possibly corresponds to TRBD2 (5 bases). The clonotype comes from a female donor in good health and CMV-seronegative. Sequenced input: PBMCs. The CDR3 loop reads CAVRYAGEPFF. DNA for the CDR3: TGTGCCGTTCGGTATGCCGGGGAGCCGTTTTTT.